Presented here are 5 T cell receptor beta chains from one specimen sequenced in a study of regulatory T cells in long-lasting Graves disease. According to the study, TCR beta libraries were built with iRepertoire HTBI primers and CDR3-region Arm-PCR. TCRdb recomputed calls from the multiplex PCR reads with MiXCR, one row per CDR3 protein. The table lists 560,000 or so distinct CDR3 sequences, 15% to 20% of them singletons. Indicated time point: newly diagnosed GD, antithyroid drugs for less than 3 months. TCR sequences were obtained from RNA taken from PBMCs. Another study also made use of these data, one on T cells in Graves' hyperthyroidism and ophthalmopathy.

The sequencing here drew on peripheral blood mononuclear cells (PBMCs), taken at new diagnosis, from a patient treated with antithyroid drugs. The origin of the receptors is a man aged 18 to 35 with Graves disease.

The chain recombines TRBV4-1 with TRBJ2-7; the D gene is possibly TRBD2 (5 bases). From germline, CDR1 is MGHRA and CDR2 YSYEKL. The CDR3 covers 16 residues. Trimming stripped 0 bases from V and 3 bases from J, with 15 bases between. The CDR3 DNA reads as TGCGCCAGCAGCCAAGATGAGAGCGCGAGGGTCTACGAGCAGTACTTC. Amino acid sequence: CASSQDESARVYEQYF.

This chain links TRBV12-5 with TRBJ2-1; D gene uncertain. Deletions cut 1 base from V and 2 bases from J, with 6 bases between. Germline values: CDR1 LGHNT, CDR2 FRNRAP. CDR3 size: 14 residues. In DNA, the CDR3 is TGTGCTAGTGGTTTGGGGCAGACCTACAATGAGCAGTTCTTC. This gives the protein CASGLGQTYNEQFF.

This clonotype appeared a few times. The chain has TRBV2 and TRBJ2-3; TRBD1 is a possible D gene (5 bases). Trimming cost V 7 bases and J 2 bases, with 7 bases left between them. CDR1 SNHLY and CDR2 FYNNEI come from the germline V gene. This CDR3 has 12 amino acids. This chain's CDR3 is CASKTDTDTQYF. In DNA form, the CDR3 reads TGTGCCAGCAAGACAGACACAGATACGCAGTATTTT.

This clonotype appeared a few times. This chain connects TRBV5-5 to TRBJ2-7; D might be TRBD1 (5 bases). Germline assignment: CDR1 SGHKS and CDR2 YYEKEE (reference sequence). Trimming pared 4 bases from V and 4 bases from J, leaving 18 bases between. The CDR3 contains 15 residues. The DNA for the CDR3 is TGTGCCAGCAGCAGAGCCGGACCCAACAGGTACGAGCAGTACTTC. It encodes CASSRAGPNRYEQYF.

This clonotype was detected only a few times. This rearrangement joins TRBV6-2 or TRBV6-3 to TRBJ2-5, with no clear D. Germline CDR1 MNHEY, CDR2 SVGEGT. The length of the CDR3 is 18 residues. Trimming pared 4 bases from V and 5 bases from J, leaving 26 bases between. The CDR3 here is CASSWTPTTPSVEETQYF. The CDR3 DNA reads TGTGCCAGCAGTTGGACCCCGACGACACCCTCTGTCGAGGAGACCCAGTACTTC.